This T cell receptor (beta chain) was obtained from a study of identical twins. There are 14 residues in the CDR3. Germline V gene lookup returns CDR1 MNHEY and CDR2 SMNVEV (reference sequence). V was clipped by 4 bases and J by 4 bases; unmatched bases: 4. TCRdb reanalysed the 5' RACE reads using MiXCR and keeps one entry per CDR3 protein. Altogether 1.5 million to 2 million distinct CDR3 sequences are present, under 35% being singletons, with the ten largest covering about 0.3%. The genes are TRBV27 and TRBJ2-1, with 7 bases lining up with TRBD2. What was sequenced was cord blood. The sequence derives from a newborn girl in good health. DNA of the CDR3: TGTGCCAGCAGTTCTGGTAGCGGGTACAATGAGCAGTTCTTC. Translated: CASSSGSGYNEQFF.